This TCR beta chain derives from a study of blood T cell repertoires in COVID-19 (dated by TCRdb to the early 2020s). Looking at the study overall: Samples covering the acute and convalescent phases of COVID-19 were provided by collaborators in the United States, Italy and Spain. The prospective study material was composed of cDNA or gDNA derived from T cells, B-cell-depleted T cells, or PBMCs. The dataset comprised deeply sampled blood TCRbeta repertoires from subjects exposed to, actively infected with, or recovered from COVID-19. A freely available public database, intended as a resource for researchers studying the immune response to SARS-CoV-2, is where the repertoires were released. The samples were drawn from two sources: the first 160 participants of the ongoing ImmuneRACE study, and 1,200 or so subjects contributed by 6 global collaborators. Nearly every sample came with metadata listing a de-identified subject ID, COVID-19 status, age in years and sex. HLA class I and class II types, where available, came from metadata supplied by the sample provider rather than from assay-based typing.

Whole blood was collected in K2EDTA tubes by collaborating institutions according to the institutions' own protocols. For TCRbeta analysis, collaborator samples were shipped as frozen whole blood, as isolated PBMCs, or as DNA extracted from either sample type. Broad study findings and their caveats: The quantity of clinical and demographic metadata differed by source and by participant and was supplied without curation.

From cysteine to phenylalanine, the CDR3 is 15 amino acids long. CDR3 DNA is the only sequence kept; it has 45 bases, read in frame from the first base. CDR1 and CDR2 are drawn from the germline V gene (reference sequence): LNHDA, SQIVND. Trimming takes 0 bases from V and 1 base from J, and the germline ends sit 10 bases apart. TCRbeta CDR3 regions were amplified from genomic DNA by means of the immunoSEQ Assay, a bias-controlled multiplex PCR. In the authors' own workflow: Within the assay, amplification of reference gene primers was used to estimate how many nucleated cells each sample contained. To quantify the absolute abundance of each unique TCRbeta CDR3 rearrangement, sequence reads were collapsed and filtered. For each sample, productive Simpson clonality was calculated as the square root of Simpson's diversity index over productive rearrangements. In its TCRdb copy, this immuneACCESS table keeps in-frame sequences only and misses some clones. Where compared with another copy, unresolved V genes explain less than half of these, and the others have no known cause. V and J calls and clone size are given by that table; D and trimming were obtained from the DNA. The sample table contains approximately 52,000 clones; only one count was recorded for about nine tenths of them. The top ten hold less than 15% of the sample.

In regard to this clone: The clone's antigen remains unknown. No much larger clonotype is one base removed from it; base qualities were not supplied.

In this chain, TRBV19 is recombined with TRBJ2-7, with a tentative D gene TRBD1 over 6 matching bases. The source of this sequence is an older man with acute or convalescent COVID-19. Specimen: peripheral blood. Read as DNA, the sequence is TGTGCCAGTAGTATAGAGAACAGGGCATCCTACGAGCAGTACTTC. Its protein reads: CASSIENRASYEQYF.